This T cell receptor beta chain stems from a study of T-cell reconstitution after alpha-beta-depleted transplantation in children. The J segment lost 6 bases and the V segment lost 4 bases, leaving 10 bases of the junction unmatched. Germline V gene lookup returns CDR1 SGDLS and CDR2 YYNGEE. The CDR3 contains 16 residues. It was with unique molecular identifiers that the TCRbeta library was prepared. Each CDR3 protein is one row after TCRdb ran MiXCR on the PCR reads. Of over 550,000 distinct CDR3 sequences listed, roughly a tenth are singletons. This clonotype showed up just a few times. This receptor was taken from a human donor who donated a stem cell graft to a child with acute myeloid leukemia. The chain has TRBV9 and TRBJ2-7; TRBD2 matches at 13 bases. Here the sequenced sample was PBMCs from the stem cell graft donor, taken from the stem cell graft. The CDR3 coding sequence is TGTGCCAGCAGCATTTCGGGACTAGCGGGGCCTCTCGAGCAGTACTTC. Protein product: CASSISGLAGPLEQYF.